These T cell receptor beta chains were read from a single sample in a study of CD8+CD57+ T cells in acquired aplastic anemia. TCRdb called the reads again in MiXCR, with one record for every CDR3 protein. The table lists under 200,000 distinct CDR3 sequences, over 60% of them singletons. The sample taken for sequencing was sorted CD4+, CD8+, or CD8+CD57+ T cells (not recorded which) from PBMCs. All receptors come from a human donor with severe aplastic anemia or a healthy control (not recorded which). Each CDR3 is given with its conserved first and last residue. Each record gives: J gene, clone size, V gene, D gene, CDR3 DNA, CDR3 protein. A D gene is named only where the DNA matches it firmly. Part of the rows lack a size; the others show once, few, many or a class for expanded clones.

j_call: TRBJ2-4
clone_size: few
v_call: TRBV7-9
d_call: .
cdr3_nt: TGTGCCAGCAGCTCGGGCGTTGCAAGTGACATTCAGTACTTC
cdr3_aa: CASSSGVASDIQYF

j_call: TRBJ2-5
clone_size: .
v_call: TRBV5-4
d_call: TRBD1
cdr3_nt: TGTGCCAGCAGCCGGACAGGGCTAGAGACCCAGTACTTC
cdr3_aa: CASSRTGLETQYF

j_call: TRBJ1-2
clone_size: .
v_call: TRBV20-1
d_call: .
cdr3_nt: TGCAGTGCTAGAGATCTTAGGCTGGCCATGACCTTC
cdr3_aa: CSARDLRLAMTF

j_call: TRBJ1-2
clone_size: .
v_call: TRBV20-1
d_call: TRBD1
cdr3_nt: TGCAGTGCGACGACAGGGGCCTCGCGGGGCTACACCTTC
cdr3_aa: CSATTGASRGYTF

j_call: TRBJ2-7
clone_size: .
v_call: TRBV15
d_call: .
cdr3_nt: TGTGCCACCAGCAGAGACGCTTACGAGCAGTACTTC
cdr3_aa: CATSRDAYEQYF

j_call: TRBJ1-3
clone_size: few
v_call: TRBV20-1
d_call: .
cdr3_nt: TGCAGTGCTCGCGACGGGAGCTCTGGAAACACCATATATTTT
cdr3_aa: CSARDGSSGNTIYF

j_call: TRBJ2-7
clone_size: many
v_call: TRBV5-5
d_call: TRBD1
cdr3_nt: TGTGCCAGCAGCTGGACCGACAGGGCCTACGAGCAGTACTTC
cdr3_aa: CASSWTDRAYEQYF

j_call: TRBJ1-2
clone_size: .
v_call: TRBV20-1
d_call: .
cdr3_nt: TGCAGTGCTAGACAGGTCAGGAGACGGGGTGGCTACACCTTC
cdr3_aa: CSARQVRRRGGYTF

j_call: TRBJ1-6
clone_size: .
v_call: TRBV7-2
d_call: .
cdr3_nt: TGTGCCAGCAGCTTAGGAGTTAGCACCTCCTATAATTCACCCCTCCACTTT
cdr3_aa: CASSLGVSTSYNSPLHF

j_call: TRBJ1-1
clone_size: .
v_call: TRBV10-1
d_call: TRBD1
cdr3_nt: TGCGCCAGCAGTCCTAAGACAGGGATGAACACTGAAGCTTTCTTT
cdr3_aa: CASSPKTGMNTEAFF

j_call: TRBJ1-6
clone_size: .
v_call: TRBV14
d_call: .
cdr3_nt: TGTGCCAGCAGCCAAAAGGGGTATTCACCCCTCCACTTT
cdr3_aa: CASSQKGYSPLHF

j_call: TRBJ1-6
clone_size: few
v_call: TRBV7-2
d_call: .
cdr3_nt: TGTGCCAGCAGCTCGGGGGGACGTATGAATAATTCACCCCTCCACTTT
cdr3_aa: CASSSGGRMNNSPLHF

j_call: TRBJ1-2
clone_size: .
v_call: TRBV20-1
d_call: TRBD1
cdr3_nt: TGCAGTGCTAGAGAAGGGACAGGGAACGGCTACACCTTC
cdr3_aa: CSAREGTGNGYTF

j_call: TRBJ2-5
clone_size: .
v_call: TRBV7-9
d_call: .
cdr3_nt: TGTGCCAGCAGCTACCAGACAGGAAAAGAGACCCAGTACTTC
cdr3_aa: CASSYQTGKETQYF

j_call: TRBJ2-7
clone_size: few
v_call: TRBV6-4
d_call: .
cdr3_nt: TGTGCCAGCAGCGTCAAAGCGGAGCCTTCCTACGAGCAGTACTTC
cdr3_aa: CASSVKAEPSYEQYF

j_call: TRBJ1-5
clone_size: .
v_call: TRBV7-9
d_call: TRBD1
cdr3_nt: TGTGCCAGCAGCTTCGGGACAGGGATGGGCAATCAGCCCCAGCATTTT
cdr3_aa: CASSFGTGMGNQPQHF

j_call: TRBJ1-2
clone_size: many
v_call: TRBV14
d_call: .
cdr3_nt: TGTGCCAGCAGCCAATCGGGGATCCATGGCTACACCTTC
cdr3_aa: CASSQSGIHGYTF

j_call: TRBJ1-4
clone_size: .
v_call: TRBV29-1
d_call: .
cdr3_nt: TGCAGCGCCGGCGCGGCGGGTGAGAAACTGTTTTTT
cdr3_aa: CSAGAAGEKLFF

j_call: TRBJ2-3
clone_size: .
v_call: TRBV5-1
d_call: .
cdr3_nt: TGCGCCTCGCACGTCGGACTGATCACAGATACGCAGTATTTT
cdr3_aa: CASHVGLITDTQYF

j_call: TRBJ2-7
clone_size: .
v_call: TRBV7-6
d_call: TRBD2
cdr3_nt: TGTGCCAGCAGCTCGAGGACTAGCGGGAGCTTAGGCGAGCAGTACTTC
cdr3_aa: CASSSRTSGSLGEQYF

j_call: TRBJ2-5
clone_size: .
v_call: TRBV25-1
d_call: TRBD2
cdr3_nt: TGTGCCAGCAGCTCCGGGACTAGCGGATGGCAAGAGACCCAGTACTTC
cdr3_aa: CASSSGTSGWQETQYF

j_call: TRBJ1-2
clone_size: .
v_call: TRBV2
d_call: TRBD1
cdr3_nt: TGTGCCAGCAGTGAGACAGGGCCCTACTATGGCTACACCTTC
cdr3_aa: CASSETGPYYGYTF